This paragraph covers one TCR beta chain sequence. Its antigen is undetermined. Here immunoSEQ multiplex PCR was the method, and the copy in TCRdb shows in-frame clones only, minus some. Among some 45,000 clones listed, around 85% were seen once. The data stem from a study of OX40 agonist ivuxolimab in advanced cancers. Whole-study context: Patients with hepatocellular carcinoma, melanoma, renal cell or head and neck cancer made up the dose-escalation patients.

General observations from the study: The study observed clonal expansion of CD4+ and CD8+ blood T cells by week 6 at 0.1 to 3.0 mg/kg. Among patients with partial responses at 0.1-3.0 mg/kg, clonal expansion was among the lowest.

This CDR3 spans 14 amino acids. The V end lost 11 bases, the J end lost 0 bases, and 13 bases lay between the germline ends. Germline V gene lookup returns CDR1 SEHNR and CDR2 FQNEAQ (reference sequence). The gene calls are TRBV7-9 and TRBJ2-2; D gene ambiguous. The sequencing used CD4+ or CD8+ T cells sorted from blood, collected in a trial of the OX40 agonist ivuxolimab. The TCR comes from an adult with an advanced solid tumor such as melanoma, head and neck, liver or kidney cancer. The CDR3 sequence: CAGTSEANTGELFF. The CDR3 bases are TGTGCCGGCACAAGCGAGGCGAACACCGGGGAGCTGTTTTTT.